This T cell receptor beta chain was retrieved from a study of shared clonotypes between healthy human individuals. General study points: Relative to clonotypes present in all four donors, those not shared had lower generation probabilities. Owing to a small donor count, the genetic and exposure-history diversity represented was limited. Approximately 5% was the fraction of naive CD4 clonotypes found shared across several donors.

Donors were healthy HIV-negative adults without recent acute infections or vaccinations. CDR3 length: 13 amino acids. CDR1 is MNHEY, CDR2 SMNVEV, per germline (reference sequence). Trimming took off 8 bases at V and 5 bases at J, with 15 bases between the two ends. Libraries were prepared by immunoSEQ multiplex PCR; TCRdb keeps only in-frame clonotypes and omits some of them. The profile covers about 120,000 clones, with 68% appearing a single time and about a quarter taken by the ten largest. This clone was seen only a few times. The target antigen is unknown. The source is a woman in her twenties or thirties in good health. Sequencing was carried out using memory CD8+ T cells sorted from blood. Stated subset: CD45RO+ cells pooled with CCR7-negative TemRA cells. The V gene is TRBV27, the J gene TRBJ1-1; possibly TRBD1 for D (5 bases). This CDR3 is CASYQGFGTEAFF. CDR3 nucleotide sequence: TGTGCCAGCTACCAGGGATTTGGGACTGAAGCTTTCTTT.